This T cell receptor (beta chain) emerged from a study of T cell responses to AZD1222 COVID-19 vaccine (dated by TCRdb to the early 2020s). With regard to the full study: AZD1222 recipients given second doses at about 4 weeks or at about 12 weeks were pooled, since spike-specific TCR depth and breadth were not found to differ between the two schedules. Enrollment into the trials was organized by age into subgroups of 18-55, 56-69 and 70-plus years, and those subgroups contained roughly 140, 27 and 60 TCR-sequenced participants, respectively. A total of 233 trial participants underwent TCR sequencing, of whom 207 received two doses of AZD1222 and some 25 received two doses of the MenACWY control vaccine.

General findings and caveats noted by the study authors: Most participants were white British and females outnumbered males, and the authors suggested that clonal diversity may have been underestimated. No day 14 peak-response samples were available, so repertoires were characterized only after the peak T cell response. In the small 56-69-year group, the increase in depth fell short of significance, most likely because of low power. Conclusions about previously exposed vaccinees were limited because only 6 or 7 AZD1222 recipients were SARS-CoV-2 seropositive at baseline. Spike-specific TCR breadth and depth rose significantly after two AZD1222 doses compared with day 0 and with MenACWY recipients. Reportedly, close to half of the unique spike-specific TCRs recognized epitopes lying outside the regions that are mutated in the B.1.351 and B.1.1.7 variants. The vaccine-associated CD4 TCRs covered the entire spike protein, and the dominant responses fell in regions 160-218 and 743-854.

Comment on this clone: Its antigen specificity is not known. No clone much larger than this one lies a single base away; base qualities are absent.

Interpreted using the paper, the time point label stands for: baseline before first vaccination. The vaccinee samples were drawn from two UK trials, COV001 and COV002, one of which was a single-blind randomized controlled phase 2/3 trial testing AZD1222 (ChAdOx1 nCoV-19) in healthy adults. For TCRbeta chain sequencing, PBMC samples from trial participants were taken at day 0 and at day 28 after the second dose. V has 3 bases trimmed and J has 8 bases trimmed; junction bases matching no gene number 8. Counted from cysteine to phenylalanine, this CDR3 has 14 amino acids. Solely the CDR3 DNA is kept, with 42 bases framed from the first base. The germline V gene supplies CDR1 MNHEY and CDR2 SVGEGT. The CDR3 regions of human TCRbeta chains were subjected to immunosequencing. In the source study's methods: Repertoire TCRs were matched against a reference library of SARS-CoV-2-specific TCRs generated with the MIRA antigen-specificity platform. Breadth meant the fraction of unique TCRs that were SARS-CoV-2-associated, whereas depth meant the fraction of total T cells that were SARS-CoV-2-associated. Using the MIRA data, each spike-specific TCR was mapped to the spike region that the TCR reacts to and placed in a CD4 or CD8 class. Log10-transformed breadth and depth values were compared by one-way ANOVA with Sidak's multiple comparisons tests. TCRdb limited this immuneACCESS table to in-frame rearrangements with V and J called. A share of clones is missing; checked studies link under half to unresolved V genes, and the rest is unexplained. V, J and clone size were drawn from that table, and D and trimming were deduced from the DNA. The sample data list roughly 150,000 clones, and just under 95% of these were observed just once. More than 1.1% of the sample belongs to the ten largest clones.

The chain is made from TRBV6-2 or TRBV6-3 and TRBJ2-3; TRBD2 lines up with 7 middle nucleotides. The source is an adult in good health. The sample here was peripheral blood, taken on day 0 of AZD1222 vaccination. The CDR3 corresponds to CASSYERGLSTQYF. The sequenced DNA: TGTGCCAGCAGTTATGAGCGGGGTTTATCTACGCAGTATTTT.